What follows are 24 T cell receptor beta chains derived from one specimen sequenced in a study of cytomegalovirus exposure and HLA in healthy donors. Primers included in the PCR were 60 Vbeta and 13 Jbeta primers. Sequencing was performed with immunoSEQ multiplex PCR; in TCRdb, only in-frame clones are kept and a portion is missing. Among 150,000 to 200,000 clones, approximately 85% were seen once, and the ten largest hold more than 2%. Material: PBMCs. The origin of the receptors is a man in his late teens or twenties in good health and CMV-seropositive.

CDR3 in DNA: TGTGCCAGCAGTGAATCGCAGCGGGGGAGAGGGGAGCTGTTTTTT. Translation gives CASSESQRGRGELFF. The V call is TRBV6-1, the J call TRBJ2-2; 8 bases line up with TRBD2. The V segment lost 2 bases and the J segment 8 bases; nucleotides outside the gene matches: 7. The CDR3 is made up of 15 amino acids. Germline V gene lookup returns CDR1 MNHNS and CDR2 SASEGT.

The V call is TRBV6-4, the J call TRBJ1-2; weak D call: TRBD1 (6 bases). Germline CDR1 MRHNA, CDR2 SNTAGT. V lost 2 bases to trimming and J lost 8 bases, with 9 bases between them. This CDR3 spans 12 amino acids. The CDR3 DNA sequence: TGTGCCAGCAGTGACGGGGGCGGAGGCTACACCTTC. As protein: CASSDGGGGYTF.

This chain links TRBV18 with TRBJ1-4; weak D call: TRBD1 (5 bases). V was cut by 5 bases and J by 10 bases, with 11 bases left in between. Germline loops: CDR1 KGHSH, CDR2 LQKENI. The CDR3 sequence is 12 residues long. The CDR3 loop reads CASSLGAGKLFF. In nucleotides, the CDR3 is TGTGCCAGCTCATTAGGGGCTGGAAAACTGTTTTTT.

The chain uses TRBV30 and TRBJ2-3; maybe TRBD1 (7 bases). Trimming removed 1 base from V and 6 bases from J, with 14 bases in between. The CDR3 contains 14 residues. CDR1 is GTSNPN and CDR2 is SVGIG in the germline V gene (reference sequence). The CDR3 sequence: CAWSGEEGGDTQYF. CDR3 nucleotide sequence: TGTGCCTGGAGTGGGGAGGAAGGGGGCGATACGCAGTATTTT.

As to this clone: This same CDR3 is encoded by further DNA sequences in the sample. The V and J genes are TRBV9 and TRBJ2-5; TRBD1 aligns across 7 bases. The V segment lost 0 bases and the J segment 4 bases; nucleotides outside the gene matches: 3. The germline CDR1 and CDR2 sequences are SGDLS and YYNGEE. The CDR3 sequence is 14 residues long. The CDR3 coding sequence is TGTGCCAGCAGCGTAGATCCAGGGGGAGAGACCCAGTACTTC. Amino acid sequence: CASSVDPGGETQYF.

The CDR3 bases are TGTGCCAGCAGCGAGGGATCGGGATCGAACACCGGGGAGCTGTTTTTT. Its translation: CASSEGSGSNTGELFF. This rearrangement joins TRBV9 to TRBJ2-2, with D perhaps TRBD2 (5 bases). CDR1 and CDR2 from the germline V gene are SGDLS and YYNGEE. The V end lost 3 bases, the J end lost 0 bases, and 12 bases lay between the germline ends. This CDR3 spans 16 amino acids. The entire variable domain, with the rest obtained from reference TRBV9 and TRBJ2-2, is as follows: DSGVTQTPKHLITATGQRVTLRCSPRSGDLSVYWYQQSLDQGLQFLIQYYNGEERAKGNILERFSAQQFPDLHSELNLSSLELGDSALYFCASSEGSGSNTGELFFGEGSRLTVL.

Note on this clone: The junction departs from germline at one end; a sequencing error may be responsible. The chain has TRBV5-6 and TRBJ1-5; no firm D call. The V gene's germline CDR1 is SGHDT and CDR2 YYEEEE. There are 14 residues in the CDR3. CDR3 region: CASSLWAGNQLQHF. DNA of the CDR3: TGTGCCAGCAGCTTGTGGGCGGGGAATCAGCTCCAGCATTTT.

The rearrangement uses TRBV29-1 and TRBJ1-1; tentatively, D is TRBD1 (6 bases). V lost 4 bases and J 0 bases, leaving 12 bases between the germline ends. This CDR3 region has 14 residues. CDR1 SQVTM and CDR2 ANQGSEA come from the germline V gene. The CDR3 reads CSVALTGVNTEAFF. CDR3 nucleotide sequence: TGCAGCGTTGCCCTGACAGGCGTGAACACTGAAGCTTTCTTT.

V gene TRBV4-2 combines with J gene TRBJ2-1; perhaps TRBD2 as D (6 bases). The CDR3 totals 20 residues. Germline CDR1 and CDR2: LGHNA and YNFKEQ. Trimming stripped 9 bases from V and 1 base from J, with 31 bases between. CDR3 DNA sequence: TGTGCCAGTTATTCCAATACCGGGACTCTACACACGGAATCCTACAATGAGCAGTTCTTC. Its protein product is CASYSNTGTLHTESYNEQFF.

CDR3 DNA: TGTGCCAGCATACCCGGGACAGGGTCGAGAGAGCAGTACTTC. Translation gives CASIPGTGSREQYF. The chain recombines TRBV2 with TRBJ2-7, with 9 nucleotides matching TRBD1. This CDR3 has 14 residues. The V gene's germline CDR1 is SNHLY and CDR2 FYNNEI. V was clipped by 7 bases and J by 7 bases; unmatched bases: 11.

V and J are TRBV30 and TRBJ2-7; D call uncertain. Germline CDR1 GTSNPN, CDR2 SVGIG (reference sequence). Between the trimmed V and J ends, which lost 3 bases and 0 bases, there was a span of 12 bases. The CDR3 is 14 residues long. CDR3 sequence reads: CAWSPDIGSYEQYF. The CDR3 DNA reads as TGTGCCTGGAGCCCTGACATAGGCTCCTACGAGCAGTACTTC. The whole variable domain, filled in from reference TRBV30 and TRBJ2-7, reads SQTIHQWPATLVQPVGSPLSLECTVEGTSNPNLYWYRQAAGRGLQLLFYSVGIGQISSEVPQNLSASRPQDRQFILSSKKLLLSDSGFYLCAWSPDIGSYEQYFGPGTRLTVT.

The chain combines TRBV18 with TRBJ1-1, with 8 bases fitting TRBD1. The CDR3 loop spans 13 amino acids. The germline V gene has CDR1 KGHSH and CDR2 LQKENI. The V segment lost 2 bases and the J segment 4 bases; nucleotides outside the gene matches: 0. CDR3 in DNA: TGTGCCAGCTCACCAGGACAGGGCACTGAAGCTTTCTTT. It specifies CASSPGQGTEAFF.

The chain is built from TRBV4-3 and TRBJ2-2; 8 nucleotides line up with TRBD1. The CDR3 extends over 16 amino acids. V lost 2 bases, J lost 4 bases, and 6 bases stayed unmatched. Germline loops: CDR1 LGHNA, CDR2 YSLEER. CDR3 in amino acids: CASSQTGGRSTGELFF. CDR3 nucleotide sequence: TGCGCCAGCAGCCAAACAGGGGGGAGGTCCACCGGGGAGCTGTTTTTT.

The V call is TRBV7-8, the J call TRBJ2-3, with TRBD1 identical over 11 bases. The CDR3 contains 18 residues. Germline V gene lookup returns CDR1 SGHVS and CDR2 FQNEAQ. V dropped 1 base and J dropped 4; count of bases not matched to a gene: 10. In DNA, the CDR3 is TGTGCCAGCAGCTTAGGGGGGACAGGGGGTTTACCGCCAGATACGCAGTATTTT. Its protein product is CASSLGGTGGLPPDTQYF.

The rearrangement joins TRBV5-5 to TRBJ1-5; D is unclear. CDR3 length: 14 amino acids. With 0 bases removed from V and 11 bases from J, the gap between germline ends came to 15 bases. CDR1 SGHKS and CDR2 YYEKEE come from the germline V gene (reference sequence). The CDR3 loop reads CASSLGTEGSSQHF. The CDR3 bases are TGTGCCAGCAGCTTGGGGACCGAGGGTTCCTCCCAGCATTTT.

The rearrangement uses TRBV19 and TRBJ1-1; D might be TRBD1 (6 bases). From germline, CDR1 is LNHDA and CDR2 SQIVND (reference sequence). This CDR3 has 14 residues. V was shortened by 5 bases and J by 3 bases, with 13 bases between the two germline ends. Here the CDR3 DNA reads TGTGCCAGTAGTTCACAGGGAGCGTACACTGAAGCTTTCTTT. This sequence encodes CASSSQGAYTEAFF.

The chain is built from TRBV6-5 and TRBJ1-4; 9 bases line up with TRBD1. Germline V CDR1 and CDR2: MNHEY, SVGAGI. This CDR3 contains 14 residues. Trimming removed 5 bases from V and 5 bases from J; junction bases left unmatched: 3. DNA for the CDR3: TGTGCCAGCAGTAACAGGGGGCTGAATGAAAAACTGTTTTTT. Encoded protein: CASSNRGLNEKLFF.

The chain carries TRBV11-2 and TRBJ2-1; D may be TRBD2 (6 bases). The germline V gene has CDR1 SGHAT and CDR2 FQNNGV. The V gene lost 6 bases and the J gene lost 4 bases, with 22 bases spanning the gap. The CDR3 loop spans 17 amino acids. The CDR3 protein is CASSHIAVRAPYNEQFF. The CDR3 nucleotides read TGTGCCAGCAGTCATATAGCGGTGAGGGCCCCATACAATGAGCAGTTCTTC.

CDR3: CASSEAGTRGRTLGYGYTF. For the CDR3, the DNA is TGTGCCAGCAGTGAAGCAGGTACCAGGGGACGGACTCTAGGCTATGGCTACACCTTC. This chain joins TRBV2 and TRBJ1-2; tentatively, D is TRBD1 (6 bases). Germline V CDR1 and CDR2: SNHLY, FYNNEI. CDR3 length: 19 amino acids. V was shortened by 0 bases and J by 4 bases, with 24 bases between the two germline ends.

In regard to this clone: The junction departs from the called germline gene at one end, perhaps through a read error. V usage is TRBV5-1 and J usage is TRBJ2-6, with D possibly TRBD1 on 5 matching bases. The CDR3 spans 16 residues. Germline values: CDR1 SGHRS, CDR2 YFSETQ. CDR3 nucleotide sequence: TGCGCCAGCAGCAACACAGGCCAAGCTGGGGCCAACGGCCTGACTTTC. It specifies CASSNTGQAGANGLTF.

CDR3 sequence reads: CASSVGTGGGPDTQYF. DNA of the CDR3: TGTGCCAGCAGCGTAGGAACGGGGGGGGGCCCAGATACGCAGTATTTT. The J gene is TRBJ2-3, the V gene TRBV9; 8 bases are shared with TRBD2. This CDR3 is 16 amino acids long. V lost 0 bases and J lost 4; bases outside the gene matches: 7. CDR1 is SGDLS, CDR2 YYNGEE, per germline.

The chain recombines TRBV6-5 with TRBJ1-1; 7 positions match TRBD1. The length of the CDR3 is 16 residues. V was pared by 4 bases and J by 7 bases, with 15 bases of the junction left unmatched. The V gene's germline CDR1 is MNHEY and CDR2 SVGAGI. The CDR3 nucleotides read TGTGCCAGCAGTTTCCTGAAACCGACAGGGTTGAGTGAAGCTTTCTTT. Translation: CASSFLKPTGLSEAFF.

V usage is TRBV13 and J usage is TRBJ1-1, with 7 bases lining up with TRBD1. The germline gives CDR1 PRHDT, CDR2 FYEKMQ (reference sequence). Trimming took 5 bases from V and 5 from J; bases not matched to a gene: 11. This CDR3 has 15 amino acids. CDR3 protein: CASSPPPGGGTEAFF. The CDR3 bases are TGTGCCAGCAGCCCGCCCCCAGGGGGAGGAACTGAAGCTTTCTTT.

The chain joins TRBV5-6 to TRBJ2-2; TRBD2 matches 8 bases. The CDR3 runs to 19 residues. CDR1 is SGHDT, CDR2 YYEEEE, per germline. V trimming: 4 bases; J trimming: 1 base; junction bases outside the gene matches: 15. CDR3 bases: TGTGCCAGCAGCGTGCGCCCCGGACTAGCCCCCCGGAACACCGGGGAGCTGTTTTTT. Translated: CASSVRPGLAPRNTGELFF. The whole variable domain, filled in from reference TRBV5-6 and TRBJ2-2, reads DAGVTQSPTHLIKTRGQQVTLRCSPKSGHDTVSWYQQALGQGPQFIFQYYEEEERQRGNFPDRFSGHQFPNYSSELNVNALLLGDSALYLCASSVRPGLAPRNTGELFFGEGSRLTVL.